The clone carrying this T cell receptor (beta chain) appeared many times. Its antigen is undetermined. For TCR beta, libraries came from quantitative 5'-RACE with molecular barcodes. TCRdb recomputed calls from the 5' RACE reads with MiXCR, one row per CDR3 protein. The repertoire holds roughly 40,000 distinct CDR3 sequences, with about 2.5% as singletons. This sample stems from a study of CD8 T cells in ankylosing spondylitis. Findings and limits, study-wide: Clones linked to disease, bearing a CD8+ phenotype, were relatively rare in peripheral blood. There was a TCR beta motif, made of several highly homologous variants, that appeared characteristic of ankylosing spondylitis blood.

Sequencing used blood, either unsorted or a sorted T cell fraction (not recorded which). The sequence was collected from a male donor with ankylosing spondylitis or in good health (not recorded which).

CDR3 region: CASGPGPGADTQYF. DNA of the CDR3: TGTGCCAGCGGTCCGGGGCCTGGGGCAGATACGCAGTATTTT. This sequence joins TRBV9 and TRBJ2-3, with D perhaps assigned TRBD1 or TRBD2 (5 bases each). Germline V gene lookup returns CDR1 SGDLS and CDR2 YYNGEE. The CDR3 length is 14 residues. Trimming pared 7 bases from V and 4 bases from J, leaving 16 bases between.